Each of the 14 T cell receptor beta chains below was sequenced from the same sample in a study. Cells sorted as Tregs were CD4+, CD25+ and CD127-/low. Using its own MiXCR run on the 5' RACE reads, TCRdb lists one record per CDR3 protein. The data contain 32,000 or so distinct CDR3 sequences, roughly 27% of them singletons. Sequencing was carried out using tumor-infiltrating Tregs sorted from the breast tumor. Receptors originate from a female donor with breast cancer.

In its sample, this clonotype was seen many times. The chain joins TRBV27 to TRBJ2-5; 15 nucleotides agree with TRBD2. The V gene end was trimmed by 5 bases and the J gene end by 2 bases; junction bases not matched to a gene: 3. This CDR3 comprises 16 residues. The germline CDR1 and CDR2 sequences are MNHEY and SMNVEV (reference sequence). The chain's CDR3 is CASSQGLAGGQETQYF. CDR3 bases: TGTGCCAGCAGTCAGGGACTAGCGGGAGGACAAGAGACCCAGTACTTC.

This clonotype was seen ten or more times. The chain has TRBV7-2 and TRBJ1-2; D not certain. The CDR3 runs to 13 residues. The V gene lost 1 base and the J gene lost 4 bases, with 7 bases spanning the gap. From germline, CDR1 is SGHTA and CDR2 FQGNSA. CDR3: CASSLGRLYGYTF. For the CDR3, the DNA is TGTGCCAGCAGCTTAGGCAGGCTCTATGGCTACACCTTC.

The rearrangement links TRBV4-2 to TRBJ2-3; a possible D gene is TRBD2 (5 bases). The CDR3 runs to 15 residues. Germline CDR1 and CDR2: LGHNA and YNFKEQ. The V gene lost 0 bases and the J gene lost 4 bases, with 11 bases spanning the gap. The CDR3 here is CASSQDPGRSDTQYF. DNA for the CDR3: TGTGCCAGCAGCCAAGATCCGGGGAGATCAGATACGCAGTATTTT.

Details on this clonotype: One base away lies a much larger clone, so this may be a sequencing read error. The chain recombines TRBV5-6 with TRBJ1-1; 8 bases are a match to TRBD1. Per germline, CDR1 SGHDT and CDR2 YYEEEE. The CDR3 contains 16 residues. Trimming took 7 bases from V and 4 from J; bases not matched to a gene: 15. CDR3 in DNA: TGTGCCAGCGCCGCAAGTCTACAGGGGGTGGGCACTGAAGCTTTCTTT. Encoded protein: CASAASLQGVGTEAFF.

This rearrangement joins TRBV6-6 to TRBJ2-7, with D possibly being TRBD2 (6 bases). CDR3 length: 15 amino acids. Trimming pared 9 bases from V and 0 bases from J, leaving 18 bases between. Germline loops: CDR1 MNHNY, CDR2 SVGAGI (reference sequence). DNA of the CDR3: TGTGCCAGTAGGCCTACTAGCTGGAGCTCCTACGAGCAGTACTTC. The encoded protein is CASRPTSWSSYEQYF.

As DNA, the CDR3 is TGTGCCAGCAGACACTCTAGGAATGAGCAGTTCTTC. Amino acid sequence: CASRHSRNEQFF. The rearrangement joins TRBV12-3 or TRBV12-4 to TRBJ2-1; no firm D call. Trimming shortened V by 6 bases and J by 7 bases, and 10 bases separated the two germline ends. The CDR3 length is 12 residues.

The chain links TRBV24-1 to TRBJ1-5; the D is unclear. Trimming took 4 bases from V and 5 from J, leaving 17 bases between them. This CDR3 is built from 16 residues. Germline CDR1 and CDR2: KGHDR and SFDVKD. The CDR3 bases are TGTGCCACCAGTGAGAGAACGGGCGGCGCTCATCAGCCCCAGCATTTT. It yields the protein CATSERTGGAHQPQHF.

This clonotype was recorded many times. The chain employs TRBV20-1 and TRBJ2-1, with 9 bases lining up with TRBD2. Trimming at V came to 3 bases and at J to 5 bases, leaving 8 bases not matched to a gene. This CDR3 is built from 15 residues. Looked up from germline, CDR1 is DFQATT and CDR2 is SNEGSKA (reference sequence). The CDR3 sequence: CSASPGLAGHNEQFF. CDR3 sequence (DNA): TGCAGTGCTAGCCCCGGGCTAGCGGGACACAATGAGCAGTTCTTC.

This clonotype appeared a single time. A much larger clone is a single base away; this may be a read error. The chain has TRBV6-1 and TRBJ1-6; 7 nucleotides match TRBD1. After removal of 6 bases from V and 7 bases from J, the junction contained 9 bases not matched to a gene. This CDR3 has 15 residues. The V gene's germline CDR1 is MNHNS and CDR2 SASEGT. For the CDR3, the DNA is TGTGCCAGCAGCCGACAGGGATCCTCCAATTCACCCCTCCACTTT. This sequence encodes CASSRQGSSNSPLHF.

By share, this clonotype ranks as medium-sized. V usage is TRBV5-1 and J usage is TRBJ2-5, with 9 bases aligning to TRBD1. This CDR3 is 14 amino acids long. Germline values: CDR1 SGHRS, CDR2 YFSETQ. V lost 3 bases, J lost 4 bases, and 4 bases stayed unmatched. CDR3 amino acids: CASSSGTGRETQYF. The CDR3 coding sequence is TGCGCCAGCAGCTCCGGGACAGGGAGAGAGACCCAGTACTTC.

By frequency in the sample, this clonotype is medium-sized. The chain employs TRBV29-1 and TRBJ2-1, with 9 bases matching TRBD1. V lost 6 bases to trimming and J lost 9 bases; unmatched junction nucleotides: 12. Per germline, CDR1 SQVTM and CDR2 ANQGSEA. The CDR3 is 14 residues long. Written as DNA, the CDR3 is TGCAGCGTCGCCTACGACAGGGGGTTCAGTGAGCAGTTCTTC. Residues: CSVAYDRGFSEQFF.

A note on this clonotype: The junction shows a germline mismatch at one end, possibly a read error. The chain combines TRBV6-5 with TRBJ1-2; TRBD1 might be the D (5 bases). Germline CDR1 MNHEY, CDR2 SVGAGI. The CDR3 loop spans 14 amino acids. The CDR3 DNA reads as TGTGCCAGCGGTTACTCAGGGCACAGCGATGGTTACACCTTC. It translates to CASGYSGHSDGYTF.

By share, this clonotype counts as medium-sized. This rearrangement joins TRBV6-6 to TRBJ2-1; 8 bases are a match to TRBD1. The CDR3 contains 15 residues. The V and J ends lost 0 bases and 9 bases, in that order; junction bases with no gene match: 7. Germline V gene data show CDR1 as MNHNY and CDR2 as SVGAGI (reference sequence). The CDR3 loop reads CASSYSLQGAGEQFF. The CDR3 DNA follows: TGTGCCAGCAGTTACTCGTTGCAGGGGGCTGGTGAGCAGTTCTTC.

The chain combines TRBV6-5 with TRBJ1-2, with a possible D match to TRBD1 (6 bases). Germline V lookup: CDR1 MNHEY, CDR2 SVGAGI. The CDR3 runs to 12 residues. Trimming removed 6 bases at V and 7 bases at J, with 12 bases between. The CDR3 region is CASSSGAGGYTF. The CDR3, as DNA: TGTGCCAGCAGCTCAGGGGCTGGTGGCTACACCTTC.